This section outlines one TCR beta chain sequence together with its context. The antigen is not known. Germline V gene data show CDR1 as SGHTA and CDR2 as FQGNSA. The V end was cut by 3 bases, the J end by 8 bases, with 13 bases between. There are 13 residues in the CDR3. The data originate from a study of cytomegalovirus exposure and HLA in healthy donors. In the study overall: HLA-typed donors were the source of roughly 80 million unique TCRs held in an early data release. Study observations and caveats: On later analysis, the bulk of CMV-associated TCR beta chains appeared to be HLA-restricted.

The donors gave bone marrow, and they were healthy. This PCR relied on a set of 60 Vbeta primers and 13 Jbeta primers. Libraries were prepared by immunoSEQ multiplex PCR; TCRdb keeps only in-frame clonotypes and omits some of them. The repertoire holds more than 85,000 clones, with 75% as singletons. What was sequenced was PBMCs. The V and J genes are TRBV7-2 and TRBJ2-5; a possible D gene is TRBD2 (6 bases). The clonotype was recovered from a male donor in good health and CMV-seropositive. This CDR3 reads CASSFGRLGTQYF. The CDR3 region has the DNA TGTGCCAGCAGCTTTGGCCGACTAGGAACCCAGTACTTC.